Described below is a single T cell receptor (beta chain) sequence and its context. The sample originates from a study of blood T cell repertoires in COVID-19. Turning to the study itself: From T cells, B-cell-depleted T cells, or PBMCs came the material, which was cDNA or gDNA.

Trimming took 0 bases from V and 6 from J, leaving 12 bases between them. CDR1 and CDR2 (germline): MNHNS, SASEGT. The CDR3 has 14 residues. The method was immunoSEQ multiplex PCR; TCRdb's version includes in-frame clones alone and lacks a portion of them. The sample lists some 270,000 clones; approximately 85% were seen once. Material: PBMCs or T cells enriched from blood (not recorded which). This receptor was obtained from a woman between 45 and 65 years old who had been exposed to COVID-19. The chain links TRBV6-1 to TRBJ2-7, with D maybe TRBD1 (5 bases). The CDR3 loop reads CASSEAVQGFEQYF. CDR3 bases: TGTGCCAGCAGTGAAGCTGTCCAGGGTTTCGAGCAGTACTTC.